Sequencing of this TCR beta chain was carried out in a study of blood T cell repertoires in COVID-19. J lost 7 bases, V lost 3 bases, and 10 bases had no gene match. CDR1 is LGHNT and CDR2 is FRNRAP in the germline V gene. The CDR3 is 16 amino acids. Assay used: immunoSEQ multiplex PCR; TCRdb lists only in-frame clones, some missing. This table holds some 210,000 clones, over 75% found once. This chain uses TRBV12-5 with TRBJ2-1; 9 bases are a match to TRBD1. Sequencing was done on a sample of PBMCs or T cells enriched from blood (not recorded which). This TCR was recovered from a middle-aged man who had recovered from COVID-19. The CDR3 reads CASGFGSQTGGNEQFF. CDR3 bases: TGTGCTAGTGGTTTTGGGTCCCAGACAGGGGGAAATGAGCAGTTCTTC.